The rows below give T cell receptor beta chains drawn from one sample of a study of blood T cell repertoires in COVID-19. The protocol was immunoSEQ multiplex PCR, while the TCRdb copy is restricted to in-frame clones and leaves out a portion. Here the sample spans around 250,000 clones, around 91% being singletons. What was sequenced was peripheral blood. Receptor source: a woman in her sixties with COVID-19, enrolled during active disease. Both conserved end residues are part of each CDR3. The D gene is left open where the match is weak.

TRBV3-1/TRBV3-2	-	TRBJ1-5	TGTGCCAGCAGCCAAGGTGTTTCGGGGGAGAGGCAGCCCCAGCATTTT	CASSQGVSGERQPQHF
TRBV14	TRBD1	TRBJ1-2	TGTGCCAGCAGCCCCCGGACAGGGCATGGCTACACCTTC	CASSPRTGHGYTF
TRBV5-1	TRBD2	TRBJ2-7	TGCGCCAGCAGCATGACTAGCGGGGGGGCAAGATACGAGCAGTACTTC	CASSMTSGGARYEQYF
TRBV4-3	-	TRBJ2-7	TGCGCCAGCAGCCAGGGGGGGGGCCCCTCCTACGAGCAGTACTTC	CASSQGGGPSYEQYF
TRBV9	-	TRBJ1-5	TGTGCCAGCAGCGTCGCAGGGGACCATCAGCCCCAGCATTTT	CASSVAGDHQPQHF
TRBV6-5	TRBD1	TRBJ1-2	TGTGCCAGCAGTTACGGGACAGGGGGAGGTCTAGGCGGCTACACCTTC	CASSYGTGGGLGGYTF
TRBV1	-	TRBJ1-4	TGCACCAGCAGCCAAGAAGGCGGGGCTGGAGGGATGAAAAAACTGTTTTTT	CTSSQEGGAGGMKKLFF
TRBV27	TRBD1	TRBJ2-7	TGTGCCAGCAAATACGAGGGGGCGAGGGCCTACGAGCAGTACTTC	CASKYEGARAYEQYF
TRBV19	-	TRBJ1-2	TGTGCCAGTAGTATTGGAGATTCTCGCACCTTC	CASSIGDSRTF
TRBV9	-	TRBJ1-6	TGTGCCAGCAGCACAGGAGTTGGGGGCTTGGGTTCACCCCTCCACTTT	CASSTGVGGLGSPLHF